A selection of T cell receptor beta chains follows, all from one sample in a study of T cell responses to AZD1222 COVID-19 vaccine. The data were produced by immunoSEQ multiplex PCR, yet TCRdb's version contains in-frame clones alone and is incomplete. The sample shows roughly 120,000 clones, around 90% of them seen only once. The sample here was peripheral blood, taken on day 0 of AZD1222 vaccination. The receptors come from an adult in good health. Each CDR3 is given with its conserved first and last residue. D genes are given only for firm matches. Expanded clones get a size class; other rows say once, few or many, or leave the size out.

>TRBV3-1/TRBV3-2|NA|TRBJ2-7|NA
CASSPLGGEQYF
TGTGCCAGCAGCCCCCTCGGGGGAGAGCAGTACTTC
>TRBV29-1|NA|TRBJ1-2|NA
CSVAGYSGTLSGYTF
TGCAGCGTTGCGGGGTACTCCGGGACCTTAAGCGGCTACACCTTC
>TRBV19|NA|TRBJ1-4|NA
CASTGVKISTNEKLFF
TGTGCCAGTACGGGGGTTAAGATATCAACTAATGAAAAACTGTTTTTT
>TRBV19|TRBD2|TRBJ2-1|once
CASRPTSGRTYNEQFF
TGTGCCAGTAGGCCGACCAGCGGGAGAACCTACAATGAGCAGTTCTTC
>TRBV5-6|NA|TRBJ2-1|NA
CASSNKPGLEQFF
TGTGCCAGCAGCAATAAACCGGGACTCGAGCAGTTCTTC
>TRBV3-1/TRBV3-2|NA|TRBJ1-2|NA
CASSPTGSYGYTF
TGTGCCAGCAGCCCCACAGGCTCCTATGGCTACACCTTC
>TRBV9|TRBD1|TRBJ1-2|NA
CASSVTGDGYTF
TGTGCCAGCAGCGTAACAGGGGACGGCTACACCTTC
>TRBV7-9|NA|TRBJ2-5|few
CASRRGSGTQYF
TGTGCCAGCAGAAGAGGCTCGGGGACCCAGTACTTC
>TRBV6-5|NA|TRBJ2-4|NA
CASSLGALENIQYF
TGTGCCAGCAGTCTAGGGGCCCTGGAAAACATTCAGTACTTC
>TRBV27|TRBD1|TRBJ1-2|NA
CASSRGQLGTFYGYTF
TGTGCCAGCAGCCGGGGACAGCTAGGAACGTTCTATGGCTACACCTTC
>TRBV6-5|TRBD2|TRBJ2-1|NA
CASSSQREGRNEQFF
TGTGCCAGCAGTTCCCAGCGGGAGGGCCGAAATGAGCAGTTCTTC
>TRBV28|TRBD1|TRBJ1-3|once
CASRGTGWAGNTIYF
TGTGCCAGCAGGGGGACAGGGTGGGCTGGAAACACCATATATTTT
>TRBV27|NA|TRBJ1-2|NA
CASSLGGANYGYTF
TGTGCCAGCAGTTTAGGCGGAGCTAACTATGGCTACACCTTC
>TRBV10-3|NA|TRBJ1-5|NA
CAISEVGAGQPQHF
TGTGCCATCAGTGAGGTAGGGGCGGGTCAGCCCCAGCATTTT
>TRBV5-1|NA|TRBJ1-1|few
CASSLAQGRSGFF
TGCGCCAGCAGCTTGGCCCAGGGCCGAAGCGGTTTCTTT
>TRBV9|NA|TRBJ2-3|NA
CASSPSGGRQGTDTQYF
TGTGCCAGCAGCCCCAGCGGAGGCCGTCAGGGCACAGATACGCAGTATTTT
>TRBV28|NA|TRBJ1-2|NA
CATQLPHSGNYGYTF
TGTGCCACCCAATTACCCCACTCGGGAAACTATGGCTACACCTTC
>TRBV9|TRBD1|TRBJ1-3|NA
CASSVAPGQGYGNTIYF
TGTGCCAGCAGCGTAGCCCCGGGACAGGGGTATGGAAACACCATATATTTT
>TRBV28|NA|TRBJ2-5|NA
CASSLTSETQYF
TGTGCCAGCAGTCTTACATCGGAGACCCAGTACTTC
>TRBV11-3|NA|TRBJ1-3|NA
CASSLYPPFRNTIYF
TGTGCCAGCAGCCTTTACCCCCCATTTAGAAACACCATATATTTT
>TRBV30|NA|TRBJ1-1|NA
CAWSSRDDTEAFF
TGTGCCTGGAGTTCCAGGGATGACACTGAAGCTTTCTTT
>TRBV19|NA|TRBJ1-5|NA
CASSSGWSQPQHF
TGTGCCAGTAGTTCAGGGTGGAGTCAGCCCCAGCATTTT
>TRBV7-8|TRBD1|TRBJ2-7|NA
CASRDRGVGEQYF
TGTGCCAGCCGGGACAGGGGTGTGGGCGAGCAGTACTTC
>TRBV28|TRBD1|TRBJ1-3|NA
CASSLTGDGNTIYF
TGTGCCAGCAGTCTGACAGGGGATGGAAACACCATATATTTT
>TRBV28|NA|TRBJ1-1|few
CASSSTEAFF
TGTGCCAGCAGTTCCACTGAAGCTTTCTTT
>TRBV7-8|TRBD2|TRBJ2-3|NA
CASSSPRGGTDTQYF
TGTGCCAGCAGCTCCCCGCGGGGGGGCACAGATACGCAGTATTTT
>TRBV27|NA|TRBJ1-1|once
CASSLTRANTEAFF
TGTGCCAGCAGTTTAACCCGGGCTAACACTGAAGCTTTCTTT
>TRBV27|NA|TRBJ2-3|NA
CASSLQSARDTQYF
TGTGCCAGCAGTCTACAATCCGCAAGAGATACGCAGTATTTT
>TRBV6-2/TRBV6-3|NA|TRBJ2-1|NA
CASSYLRRVHNEQFF
TGTGCCAGCAGTTACTTACGGCGGGTGCACAATGAGCAGTTCTTC
>TRBV30|TRBD1|TRBJ2-7|NA
CAYGQGISYEQYF
TGTGCCTACGGACAGGGGATCTCCTACGAGCAGTACTTC
>TRBV28|NA|TRBJ2-2|once
CASTSGNTGELFF
TGTGCCAGCACGTCAGGGAACACCGGGGAGCTGTTTTTT
>TRBV24-1|NA|TRBJ1-5|NA
CATQGNNQPQHF
TGTGCCACCCAGGGGAACAATCAGCCCCAGCATTTT
>TRBV24-1|TRBD1|TRBJ1-2|NA
CATSPGQGYGYTF
TGTGCCACCAGCCCGGGACAGGGCTATGGCTACACCTTC
>TRBV19|TRBD2|TRBJ2-1|NA
CASSPLAGSYNEQFF
TGTGCCAGTAGTCCACTAGCGGGATCCTACAATGAGCAGTTCTTC
>TRBV7-8|TRBD2|TRBJ2-3|NA
CASSFSGQRTDTQYF
TGTGCCAGCAGCTTTAGCGGGCAGCGTACAGATACGCAGTATTTT
>TRBV9|NA|TRBJ1-4|NA
CASSRAPGEKLFF
TGTGCCAGCAGCCGAGCCCCAGGAGAAAAACTGTTTTTT
>TRBV2|NA|TRBJ2-6|NA
CASAGLSGANVLTF
TGTGCCAGCGCTGGGCTCTCTGGGGCCAACGTCCTGACTTTC
>TRBV19|TRBD2|TRBJ2-1|NA
CASSPAGGRYNEQFF
TGTGCCAGTAGTCCGGCGGGAGGCCGTTACAATGAGCAGTTCTTC
>TRBV30|NA|TRBJ2-5|NA
CAWSVGDQETQYF
TGTGCCTGGAGTGTGGGAGACCAAGAGACCCAGTACTTC
>TRBV11-3|NA|TRBJ1-6|NA
CASSSGSVDSPLHF
TGTGCCAGCAGCTCTGGTTCGGTGGATTCACCCCTCCACTTT
>TRBV7-9|NA|TRBJ2-2|NA
CASSLFGSTGQNTGELFF
TGTGCCAGCAGCTTATTTGGGTCAACCGGACAGAACACCGGGGAGCTGTTTTTT
>TRBV6-2/TRBV6-3|TRBD2|TRBJ2-2|NA
CASSRSGGAFTGELFF
TGTGCCAGCAGCAGGAGCGGGGGGGCTTTCACCGGGGAGCTGTTTTTT
>TRBV3-1/TRBV3-2|NA|TRBJ1-6|NA
CASSQYSQGYSPLHF
TGTGCCAGCAGCCAATACAGTCAGGGGTATTCACCCCTCCACTTT
>TRBV9|TRBD2|TRBJ2-2|once
CASSVSSSGDSGELFF
TGTGCCAGCAGCGTAAGTTCTAGCGGGGATTCCGGGGAGCTGTTTTTT
>TRBV5-1|NA|TRBJ2-1|NA
CASSLAGGNEQFF
TGCGCCAGCAGCTTAGCCGGTGGCAATGAGCAGTTCTTC
>TRBV19|TRBD1|TRBJ1-2|NA
CASRLEGRTGGSNPIGYTF
TGTGCCAGTAGGCTTGAAGGCAGGACAGGGGGATCCAACCCTATCGGCTACACCTTC
>TRBV6-9|TRBD1|TRBJ1-2|NA
CASSYIDRDPDHNYGYTF
TGTGCCAGCAGTTATATCGACAGGGATCCGGATCATAACTATGGCTACACCTTC
>TRBV19|NA|TRBJ1-6|few
CASSSYEGKGSPLHF
TGTGCCAGTAGTTCCTACGAGGGTAAAGGTTCACCCCTCCACTTT
>TRBV7-9|TRBD1|TRBJ1-2|NA
CASSFRGPYGYTF
TGTGCCAGCAGCTTCAGGGGGCCCTATGGCTACACCTTC
>TRBV6-2/TRBV6-3|NA|TRBJ1-5|NA
CASSQSDSNQPQHF
TGTGCCAGCAGTCAGTCAGATAGCAATCAGCCCCAGCATTTT